The rows below give T cell receptor beta chains drawn from one sample of a study of blood T cells in healthy people across ages. Each CDR3 protein is one row after TCRdb ran MiXCR on the 5' RACE reads. This table holds about 1.7 million distinct CDR3 sequences, roughly 30% found once. The sequenced material came from blood. Every receptor here comes from a woman in her thirties in good health. The CDR3 runs from the conserved cysteine through the conserved F or W. Each record gives: J gene, clone size, D gene, V gene, CDR3 protein, CDR3 DNA. A D gene is named only where the DNA matches it firmly. Clone size, where shown, is once, few, many, or a class for clones that have expanded.

TRBJ2-3 few . TRBV20-1 CSARDWGGRTDTQYF TGCAGTGCTAGAGATTGGGGGGGCCGGACAGATACGCAGTATTTT
TRBJ2-2 . . TRBV12-5 CASRGGSATGELFF TGTGCTAGTCGAGGAGGGAGCGCGACCGGGGAGCTGTTTTTT
TRBJ2-5 many . TRBV10-3 CAIPETVRKTQYF TGTGCCATCCCAGAGACGGTGCGGAAGACCCAGTACTTC
TRBJ2-1 many . TRBV5-1 CASSLIRGGVNEQFF TGCGCCAGCAGCTTGATCAGGGGTGGTGTCAATGAGCAGTTCTTC
TRBJ1-2 few . TRBV12-3/TRBV12-4 CASSSTWGYTF TGTGCCAGCAGTTCCACCTGGGGCTACACCTTC
TRBJ2-1 few TRBD2 TRBV12-3/TRBV12-4 CASLIPGTTYNEQFF TGTGCCAGCTTAATCCCCGGGACTACCTACAATGAGCAGTTCTTC
TRBJ2-7 many . TRBV29-1 CSVEGGKYEQYF TGCAGCGTTGAGGGCGGTAAATACGAGCAGTACTTC
TRBJ1-2 . . TRBV5-5 CASSLSSEQIYGYTF TGTGCCAGCAGCTTGTCCTCAGAACAGATCTATGGCTACACCTTC
TRBJ1-2 few . TRBV2 CASSEEGERNYGYTF TGTGCCAGCAGTGAAGAAGGGGAGAGGAACTATGGCTACACCTTC
TRBJ2-1 many TRBD1 TRBV5-5 CASSWDRSYNEQFF TGTGCCAGCAGCTGGGACAGAAGTTACAATGAGCAGTTCTTC
TRBJ2-3 . . TRBV5-1 CASSTGATDTQYF TGCGCCAGCAGCACCGGGGCCACAGATACGCAGTATTTT
TRBJ1-5 . . TRBV5-1 CASSLVGGYSQPQHF TGCGCCAGCAGCTTGGTAGGCGGGTATTCTCAGCCCCAGCATTTT
TRBJ2-1 few . TRBV5-1 CASSSGLGLSYNEQFF TGCGCCAGCAGCTCGGGGCTAGGACTATCCTACAATGAGCAGTTCTTC
TRBJ2-1 few TRBD2 TRBV12-3/TRBV12-4 CASSGTGLAGVGEQFF TGTGCCAGCAGTGGGACGGGACTAGCGGGGGTCGGTGAGCAGTTCTTC
TRBJ1-2 . . TRBV18 CASSPRGTWGYTF TGTGCCAGCTCACCCCGTGGTACTTGGGGCTACACCTTC
TRBJ2-3 few TRBD2 TRBV12-5 CASAPHGSGRTDTQYF TGTGCTAGTGCCCCGCATGGTAGCGGGAGGACAGATACGCAGTATTTT
TRBJ1-5 . TRBD1 TRBV6-6 CASSAHGQGGNQPQHF TGTGCCAGCAGTGCCCACGGACAGGGTGGCAATCAGCCCCAGCATTTT
TRBJ2-7 few TRBD1 TRBV12-3/TRBV12-4 CASDDRTGVRVYEQYF TGTGCCAGCGACGACCGAACAGGGGTTAGAGTCTACGAGCAGTACTTC
TRBJ2-1 . TRBD1 TRBV9 CASSPRGTGGYNEQFF TGTGCCAGCAGCCCTCGAGGGACAGGGGGCTACAATGAGCAGTTCTTC
TRBJ2-1 many . TRBV11-2 CASSSLAGRYNEQFF TGTGCCAGCAGCTCCCTGGCGGGGCGATACAATGAGCAGTTCTTC
TRBJ1-2 few . TRBV12-3/TRBV12-4 CASGGSPGPRSNTF TGTGCCAGCGGGGGAAGTCCGGGACCCCGATCAAACACCTTC
TRBJ2-5 many . TRBV6-1 CASSVAFRGGETQYF TGTGCCAGCAGCGTCGCTTTCAGGGGTGGGGAGACCCAGTACTTC
TRBJ2-4 . TRBD1 TRBV14 CVSSTDRALGQYF TGTGTCAGCAGCACCGACAGGGCGCTCGGGCAGTACTTC
TRBJ1-5 . . TRBV7-2 CAGSLAAGNQPQHF TGTGCCGGCAGCTTAGCGGCTGGGAATCAGCCCCAGCATTTT
TRBJ2-6 many . TRBV5-5 CASSLATGSGANVLTF TGTGCCAGCAGCTTGGCGACAGGCTCTGGGGCCAACGTCCTGACTTTC
TRBJ1-5 . . TRBV5-5 CASSGGGSENQPQHF TGTGCCAGCAGTGGAGGAGGGTCTGAGAATCAGCCCCAGCATTTT
TRBJ2-1 few TRBD1 TRBV29-1 CSVEFGQGASEQFF TGCAGCGTTGAATTCGGACAGGGGGCGTCTGAGCAGTTCTTC
TRBJ2-5 . TRBD2 TRBV7-9 CASSAAGTSSETQYF TGTGCCAGCAGTGCAGCCGGGACTAGCTCAGAGACCCAGTACTTC
TRBJ2-3 . . TRBV5-1 CAGSPGVAEDTQYF TGCGCCGGCAGCCCCGGGGTAGCTGAAGATACGCAGTATTTT
TRBJ2-7 many TRBD2 TRBV10-1 CASSDPGLAGGREQYF TGCGCCAGCAGTGATCCTGGACTAGCGGGGGGGCGCGAGCAGTACTTC
TRBJ2-7 many TRBD2 TRBV15 CATSRDRGGLAWYEQYF TGTGCCACCAGCAGGGACCGTGGGGGACTAGCGTGGTACGAGCAGTACTTC
TRBJ2-3 . . TRBV5-1 CASSSMIGSDTQYF TGCGCCAGCAGCTCCATGATCGGCTCAGATACGCAGTATTTT
TRBJ2-3 . . TRBV4-3 CANSPLASTDTQYF TGCGCCAACAGTCCCCTAGCGTCCACAGATACGCAGTATTTT
TRBJ2-2 . TRBD2 TRBV30 CAWSTGGYGELFF TGTGCCTGGAGTACGGGAGGGTATGGGGAGCTGTTTTTT
TRBJ2-3 many . TRBV5-1 CASSLGGGDTDTQYF TGCGCCAGCAGCTTGGGCGGAGGGGACACAGATACGCAGTATTTT
TRBJ2-1 few . TRBV7-2 CASSPSRDASNEQFF TGTGCCAGCAGCCCATCCCGGGACGCTAGCAATGAGCAGTTCTTC